A single sample is the source of the 11 T cell receptor beta chains below, sequenced in a study of cytomegalovirus exposure and HLA in healthy donors. Primers: 60 Vbeta forward and 13 Jbeta reverse. The table came from immunoSEQ multiplex PCR; TCRdb's copy has only in-frame clones and leaves some out. The profile covers some 170,000 clones, with roughly 85% appearing a single time and 0.85% taken by the ten largest. What was sequenced was PBMCs. The origin of the receptors is a woman aged 25-40 years in good health and CMV-seronegative.

The chain uses TRBV30 and TRBJ2-1, with a tentative D call TRBD2 (6 bases). The CDR3 sequence is 14 residues long. Trimming shortened V by 3 bases and J by 5 bases, and 14 bases separated the two germline ends. Looked up from germline, CDR1 is GTSNPN and CDR2 is SVGIG (reference sequence). CDR3 amino acids: CAWRGLKSNNEQFF. CDR3 bases: TGTGCCTGGAGGGGACTTAAATCAAACAATGAGCAGTTCTTC.

The gene calls are TRBV2 and TRBJ2-1; TRBD2 matches at 7 bases. The germline gives CDR1 SNHLY, CDR2 FYNNEI. The CDR3 is 12 amino acids. V trimming: 7 bases; J trimming: 9 bases; junction bases outside the gene matches: 6. CDR3 sequence reads: CASTGGRGEQFF. DNA for the CDR3: TGTGCCAGCACGGGCGGGAGAGGTGAGCAGTTCTTC. The whole variable domain, remainder taken from reference TRBV2 and TRBJ2-1, is EPEVTQTPSHQVTQMGQEVILRCVPISNHLYFYWYRQILGQKVEFLVSFYNNEISEKSEIFDDQFSVERPDGSNFTLKIRSTKLEDSAMYFCASTGGRGEQFFGPGTRLTVL.

The chain uses TRBV19 and TRBJ1-2; D not certain. V lost 7 bases and J lost 0, with 15 bases in between. CDR1 LNHDA and CDR2 SQIVND come from the germline V gene (reference sequence). The CDR3 sequence is 15 residues long. The CDR3 DNA reads as TGTGCCAGTAAGAGGAAAAACTTTTCTAACTATGGCTACACCTTC. This translates into CASKRKNFSNYGYTF.

V is TRBV19 and J is TRBJ1-5; TRBD1 agrees at 11 bases. The junction had 7 bases not matched to a gene; V was cut back by 5 bases and J by 1 base. This CDR3 is built from 17 residues. Looked up from germline, CDR1 is LNHDA and CDR2 is SQIVND (reference sequence). CDR3 coding DNA: TGTGCCAGTAGTCCCGGGACAGGGGGAGGGAGCAATCAGCCCCAGCATTTT. It yields the protein CASSPGTGGGSNQPQHF. Supplemented by reference TRBV19 and TRBJ1-5, the full variable domain reads DGGITQSPKYLFRKEGQNVTLSCEQNLNHDAMYWYRQDPGQGLRLIYYSQIVNDFQKGDIAEGYSVSREKKESFPLTVTSAQKNPTAFYLCASSPGTGGGSNQPQHFGDGTRLSIL.

Worth noting for this clone: Other nucleotide sequences in the sample specify the same CDR3. V and J are TRBV9 and TRBJ1-6; maybe TRBD1 (5 bases). The CDR3 sequence is 16 residues long. CDR1 is SGDLS and CDR2 is YYNGEE in the germline V gene. Trimming removed 3 bases at V and 7 bases at J, with 17 bases between. CDR3 region: CASSGGAAGSNSPLHF. As DNA, the CDR3 is TGTGCCAGCAGCGGTGGTGCTGCAGGGTCCAATTCACCCCTCCACTTT.

The rearrangement links TRBV19 to TRBJ2-1, with D possibly matching TRBD2 (5 bases). The ends were cut back, 3 bases at V and 3 bases at J, with 12 bases in the middle. CDR1 and CDR2 from the germline V gene are LNHDA and SQIVND (reference sequence). The CDR3 has 15 residues. The CDR3 nucleotides read TGTGCCAGTAGTATGGTGTCTAGCAGCTACAATGAGCAGTTCTTC. It codes for CASSMVSSSYNEQFF.

This clone was recorded only once. The chain recombines TRBV27 with TRBJ2-5; 7 nucleotides match TRBD1. Per the germline V gene, CDR1 is MNHEY and CDR2 is SMNVEV (reference sequence). The V and J ends lost 3 bases and 5 bases, in that order; junction bases with no gene match: 3. The CDR3 length is 13 residues. This chain's CDR3 is CASSFLGQETQYF. In DNA, the CDR3 is TGTGCCAGCAGTTTTTTGGGACAGGAGACCCAGTACTTC.

The chain joins TRBV19 to TRBJ1-5; 7 bases are shared with TRBD1. Trimming cost V 1 base and J 4 bases; bases outside gene matches: 7. Germline V gives CDR1 LNHDA, CDR2 SQIVND (reference sequence). This CDR3 contains 16 residues. This CDR3 reads CASSIGRRQGNQPQHF. As DNA, the CDR3 is TGTGCCAGTAGTATAGGTAGGAGACAGGGTAATCAGCCCCAGCATTTT.

The chain carries TRBV9 and TRBJ2-5; TRBD1 might be the D (6 bases). CDR3 length: 15 amino acids. Looked up from germline, CDR1 is SGDLS and CDR2 is YYNGEE. Trimming removed 6 bases from V and 3 bases from J, with 18 bases in between. CDR3: CASTLQSGAEETQYF. In nucleotides, the CDR3 is TGTGCCAGCACTCTACAGTCAGGGGCGGAAGAGACCCAGTACTTC.

This chain uses TRBV6-5 with TRBJ2-7; 8 bases map to TRBD1. The ends lost 4 bases at V and 0 bases at J; junction bases unmatched: 2. The germline V gene encodes CDR1 MNHEY and CDR2 SVGAGI. There are 14 residues in the CDR3. CDR3 protein: CASSWDRSSYEQYF. CDR3 nucleotide sequence: TGTGCCAGCAGTTGGGACAGGAGCTCCTACGAGCAGTACTTC.

The chain is built from TRBV28 and TRBJ2-7; possible D gene TRBD1, 5 bases. Germline CDR1 is MDHEN and CDR2 is SYDVKM. Trimming stripped 5 bases from V and 2 bases from J, with 13 bases between. The CDR3 spans 14 residues. CDR3 protein: CASSRQFRTYEQYF. In nucleotides, the CDR3 is TGTGCCAGCAGTAGACAGTTTAGAACCTACGAGCAGTACTTC.